Below are 24 T cell receptor beta chains sequenced from a single sample in a study of T cell clusters in autoimmune cytopenias. One tube held mixed TRB-A and TRB-B primer pools for touch-down PCR. Using the multiplex PCR reads, TCRdb records one entry per CDR3 protein without DNA. The table for this sample gives around 11,000 distinct CDR3 sequences. TRB was amplified from about 260 ng of peripheral blood genomic DNA per sample. In addition, the sample was reused for a study of T cell repertoires in aging, cancer and after chemotherapy.

The sample taken for sequencing was peripheral blood. Receptors were obtained from a human donor in good health.

This chain uses TRBV6-2 or TRBV6-3 with TRBJ2-7; TCRdb outputs TRBD2, but without DNA this stays unchecked. CDR1 MNHEY and CDR2 SVGEGT come from the germline V gene. This CDR3 has 17 residues. CDR3 protein: CASSAYITVSGTYEQYF.

The chain couples TRBV7-9 to TRBJ1-4. This CDR3 contains 12 residues. The germline V gene has CDR1 SEHNR and CDR2 FQNEAQ (reference sequence). This CDR3 is CASSLDSQGLVF.

The gene calls are TRBV7-2 and TRBJ1-6. The germline CDR1 and CDR2 sequences are SGHTA and FQGNSA. The CDR3 consists of 14 residues. The CDR3 region is CASSPHGSNSPLHF.

The rearrangement links TRBV6-1 to TRBJ2-7; checking the TCRdb D call of TRBD2 is not possible without DNA. CDR3 size: 17 residues. Germline lookup yields CDR1 MNHNS and CDR2 SASEGT. The CDR3 protein is CASSEFASGMVTYEQYF.

The V gene is TRBV10-3, the J gene TRBJ1-2; the TRBD1 assignment by TCRdb is unverifiable without DNA. Germline V gene lookup returns CDR1 ENHRY and CDR2 SYGVKD. CDR3 length: 15 amino acids. The CDR3 sequence is CASSYRTGMGYGYTF.

The chain employs TRBV20-1 and TRBJ1-2; the D call from TCRdb, TRBD1, cannot be confirmed without DNA. The CDR3 totals 13 residues. Germline CDR1 DFQATT, CDR2 SNEGSKA (reference sequence). This chain's CDR3 is CSALVRGGYGYTF.

The chain has TRBV27 and TRBJ2-7; lacking DNA, the TRBD1 call made by TCRdb goes unchecked. Germline-derived CDR1 and CDR2 are MNHEY and SMNVEV (reference sequence). This CDR3 comprises 17 residues. CDR3 amino acids: CASSPPSPGQRYYEQYF.

The rearrangement joins TRBV7-9 to TRBJ1-2. The CDR3 extends over 17 amino acids. Germline V lookup: CDR1 SEHNR, CDR2 FQNEAQ (reference sequence). CDR3 amino acids: CASSFGWTELEKDGYTF.

The chain recombines TRBV24-1 with TRBJ2-1; TCRdb picks TRBD2, but there is no DNA to check that call. Germline V gene data show CDR1 as KGHDR and CDR2 as SFDVKD. The CDR3 runs to 15 residues. The CDR3: CATSDATRVLNEQFF.

This clonotype is labeled medium-sized based on frequency. V is TRBV6-5 and J is TRBJ1-5. This CDR3 has 13 residues. Germline V gives CDR1 MNHEY, CDR2 SVGAGI. The CDR3 spells CASSYDRDQPQHF.

CDR3 residues: CASSQASRLHGYTF. This chain joins TRBV14 and TRBJ1-2; TCRdb calls TRBD1, which cannot be checked without DNA. There are 14 residues in the CDR3. The germline CDR1 and CDR2 sequences are SGHDN and FVKESK.

The rearrangement joins TRBV5-1 to TRBJ2-2; the TCRdb call, TRBD2, lacks DNA for checking. Germline V lookup: CDR1 SGHRS, CDR2 YFSETQ. The CDR3 runs 19 residues. The CDR3 loop reads CASSFGLAGGGSRSGELFF.

J is TRBJ1-1 and V is TRBV6-5. The CDR3 is 12 amino acids. The germline gives CDR1 MNHEY, CDR2 SVGAGI. CDR3 residues: CASSYAGQEAFF.

The rearrangement joins TRBV6-5 to TRBJ1-1; TCRdb's D gene call, TRBD1, goes unchecked for lack of DNA. The CDR3 is 15 residues long. Germline-derived CDR1 and CDR2 are MNHEY and SVGAGI. CDR3 loop: CASRGGQGRGTEAFF.

This chain's CDR3 is CASSLVVRNTEAFF. The V and J genes are TRBV5-5 and TRBJ1-1. Per germline, CDR1 SGHKS and CDR2 YYEKEE (reference sequence). The CDR3 has 14 residues.

This chain connects TRBV7-4 to TRBJ1-1. Germline V gene sequence: CDR1 SGHVT, CDR2 SQSDAQ. CDR3 length: 11 amino acids. The CDR3 spells CASSLLDEAFF.

This chain uses TRBV18 with TRBJ2-5; TCRdb outputs TRBD1, but without DNA this stays unchecked. Germline V CDR1 and CDR2: KGHSH, LQKENI. The CDR3 contains 17 residues. This CDR3 is CASSPTSGGILQETQYF.

This chain uses TRBV5-1 with TRBJ1-3. This CDR3 region has 16 residues. CDR1 is SGHRS, CDR2 YFSETQ, per germline. This CDR3 is CASSLADTSSGNTIYF.

J is TRBJ1-5 and V is TRBV9; absent DNA, TCRdb's TRBD1 call cannot be checked. Germline loops: CDR1 SGDLS, CDR2 YYNGEE. The CDR3 loop spans 15 amino acids. The CDR3 sequence is CASSVRGQGAQPQHF.

This clonotype counts as medium-sized (0.01 to 0.1%) by frequency. The chain couples TRBV19 to TRBJ2-2; absent DNA, TCRdb's TRBD2 call cannot be checked. Germline lookup yields CDR1 LNHDA and CDR2 SQIVND (reference sequence). This CDR3 has 15 amino acids. This CDR3 reads CASSIQRVNTGELFF.

The CDR3 loop is CASSSQGRGAYNTEAFF. J is TRBJ1-1 and V is TRBV7-6; TCRdb lists TRBD1, though no DNA is available to test this call. Germline CDR1 and CDR2: SGHVS and FNYEAQ. The CDR3 runs to 17 residues.

The rearrangement joins TRBV28 to TRBJ2-5; the TCRdb D gene call, TRBD1, has no DNA to confirm it. This CDR3 is 15 amino acids long. CDR1 and CDR2 (germline): MDHEN, SYDVKM. CDR3 sequence reads: CASSRQGAGGETQYF.

According to its frequency, this clonotype is large. V and J are TRBV29-1 and TRBJ1-3. CDR1 and CDR2 (germline): SQVTM, ANQGSEA. The CDR3 has 13 residues. CDR3 in amino acids: CSVVETSGNTIYF.

The chain couples TRBV5-4 to TRBJ2-5. Germline CDR1 SGHNT, CDR2 YYREEE (reference sequence). This CDR3 comprises 13 residues. Here the CDR3 reads CASSFAAQETQYF. Combining the CDR3 with reference TRBV5-4 and TRBJ2-5 gives the whole variable domain ETGVTQSPTHLIKTRGQQVTLRCSSQSGHNTVSWYQQALGQGPQFIFQYYREEENGRGNFPPRFSGLQFPNYSSELNVNALELDDSALYLCASSFAAQETQYFGPGTRLLVL.